The 32 T cell receptor beta chains given below trace back to one sample, sequenced in a study of T cell changes during pregnancy in multiple sclerosis. The data were produced by immunoSEQ multiplex PCR, yet TCRdb's version contains in-frame clones alone and is incomplete. In the table there are about 110,000 clones, 75% to 95% of which are singletons. The sequencing here drew on peripheral blood, taken before pregnancy. The receptors were gathered from a female donor with multiple sclerosis, enrolled in a pregnancy study.

This rearrangement joins TRBV6-6 to TRBJ2-4, with 9 bases that match TRBD1. The length of the CDR3 is 13 residues. From germline, CDR1 is MNHNY and CDR2 SVGAGI (reference sequence). Trimming removed 5 bases from V and 5 bases from J; junction bases left unmatched: 1. Here the CDR3 DNA reads TGTGCCAGCAGTCGGGACAGGGAAAACATTCAGTACTTC. Protein product: CASSRDRENIQYF.

The CDR3: CASSQVQGTGLRTEAFF. The CDR3 DNA reads as TGCGCCAGCAGCCAAGTTCAGGGAACAGGGCTTCGCACTGAAGCTTTCTTT. The chain combines TRBV4-1 with TRBJ1-1; possible D gene TRBD1, 6 bases. The CDR3 runs 17 residues. The V end lost 1 base, the J end lost 4 bases, and 19 bases lay between the germline ends. The germline CDR1 and CDR2 sequences are MGHRA and YSYEKL.

This chain joins TRBV7-9 and TRBJ2-3; tentative D call: TRBD2 (7 bases). Germline V gives CDR1 SEHNR, CDR2 FQNEAQ (reference sequence). V was pared by 2 bases and J by 6 bases, with 12 bases between. The length of the CDR3 is 14 residues. CDR3 nucleotide sequence: TGTGCCAGCAGCTTACGGGGGGCCCGGGATACGCAGTATTTT. Residues: CASSLRGARDTQYF.

This chain connects TRBV6-1 to TRBJ1-1, with TRBD1 identical over 8 bases. Germline assignment: CDR1 MNHNS and CDR2 SASEGT. This CDR3 contains 15 residues. V gave up 3 bases and J gave up 10 bases; unmatched junction bases: 13. Here the CDR3 reads CASSDQGQGLPRAFF. CDR3 DNA: TGTGCCAGCAGTGATCAAGGACAGGGACTACCCAGAGCTTTCTTT.

V usage is TRBV9 and J usage is TRBJ2-7; D possibly corresponds to TRBD2 (6 bases). This CDR3 contains 14 residues. V was cut by 0 bases and J by 2 bases, with 9 bases left in between. Germline assignment: CDR1 SGDLS and CDR2 YYNGEE. The CDR3 here is CASSVAPGAYEQYF. CDR3 bases: TGTGCCAGCAGCGTAGCCCCGGGGGCCTACGAGCAGTACTTC.

This clone has ten or more counts. CDR3 protein: CASSEAANSPLHF. DNA for the CDR3: TGTGCCAGCAGTGAGGCGGCAAATTCACCCCTCCACTTT. The chain couples TRBV6-1 to TRBJ1-6; D gene ambiguous. The CDR3 loop spans 13 amino acids. In germline, CDR1 is MNHNS, CDR2 SASEGT. V lost 3 bases to trimming and J lost 7 bases, with 7 bases between them.

The chain recombines TRBV7-2 with TRBJ1-1; D remains ambiguous. Trimming took off 6 bases at V and 0 bases at J, with 14 bases between the two ends. The CDR3 loop spans 15 amino acids. The germline CDR1 and CDR2 sequences are SGHTA and FQGNSA. For the CDR3, the DNA is TGTGCCAGCAGTCTAGCCGTTAACATGAACACTGAAGCTTTCTTT. Translating it yields CASSLAVNMNTEAFF.

The chain joins TRBV2 to TRBJ1-2, with a weak D call TRBD1 (5 bases). The CDR3 spans 14 residues. Deletions cut 6 bases from V and 1 base from J, with 12 bases between. Germline V CDR1 and CDR2: SNHLY, FYNNEI. The CDR3 loop is CASSPTTVNYGYTF. The DNA of the CDR3 is TGTGCCAGCAGCCCTACGACAGTTAACTATGGCTACACCTTC. Supplemented by reference TRBV2 and TRBJ1-2, the full variable domain reads EPEVTQTPSHQVTQMGQEVILRCVPISNHLYFYWYRQILGQKVEFLVSFYNNEISEKSEIFDDQFSVERPDGSNFTLKIRSTKLEDSAMYFCASSPTTVNYGYTFGSGTRLTVV.

The CDR3 spells CASRYRDSHFNSPLHF. The DNA for the CDR3 is TGTGCCAGCAGATACCGGGACAGCCATTTTAATTCACCCCTCCACTTT. The chain uses TRBV27 and TRBJ1-6; 7 bases align to TRBD1. CDR1 and CDR2 from the germline V gene are MNHEY and SMNVEV (reference sequence). This CDR3 spans 16 amino acids. The ends lost 6 bases at V and 6 bases at J; junction bases unmatched: 11.

The rearrangement joins TRBV7-6 to TRBJ2-1, with D maybe TRBD1 (6 bases). In germline, CDR1 is SGHVS, CDR2 FNYEAQ. V was clipped by 6 bases and J by 4 bases, with 16 bases between them. The CDR3 spans 15 residues. The CDR3 protein is CASRDSGEGYNEQFF. Written as DNA, the CDR3 is TGTGCCAGCAGAGACTCAGGGGAAGGGTACAATGAGCAGTTCTTC.

The chain employs TRBV28 and TRBJ2-5; the D gene is possibly TRBD1 (5 bases). Trimming stripped 7 bases from V and 10 bases from J, with 16 bases between. The CDR3 covers 12 residues. Looked up from germline, CDR1 is MDHEN and CDR2 is SYDVKM. CDR3 DNA: TGTGCCAGCAAGGGGCGAAACACCGGCCAGTACTTC. Translating it yields CASKGRNTGQYF.

The V gene is TRBV29-1, the J gene TRBJ1-6, with no clear D. CDR1 and CDR2 (germline): SQVTM, ANQGSEA. The CDR3 totals 13 residues. V lost 5 bases to trimming and J lost 6 bases, with 11 bases between them. CDR3 sequence (DNA): TGCAGCGTTCGGGAAGCCTTTAATTCACCCCTCCACTTT. Protein sequence: CSVREAFNSPLHF.

This clone has just one count. V and J are TRBV19 and TRBJ2-7, with 9 bases lining up with TRBD1. After removal of 5 bases from V and 6 bases from J, the junction contained 11 bases not matched to a gene. The CDR3 has 15 amino acids. Germline V gives CDR1 LNHDA, CDR2 SQIVND (reference sequence). CDR3 amino acids: CASSASGTGYGEQYF. The CDR3 coding sequence is TGTGCCAGTAGTGCCTCCGGGACAGGGTACGGCGAGCAGTACTTC.

The chain employs TRBV30 and TRBJ1-5, with no clear D. In germline, CDR1 is GTSNPN, CDR2 SVGIG (reference sequence). This CDR3 region has 12 residues. V was trimmed by 1 base and J by 7 bases, leaving 8 bases between them. This CDR3 is CAWSATGQPQHF. In nucleotides, the CDR3 is TGTGCCTGGAGTGCCACGGGACAGCCCCAGCATTTT.

This rearrangement joins TRBV11-2 to TRBJ2-5; D not resolved. Trimming removed 5 bases from V and 5 bases from J, with 6 bases in between. The CDR3 contains 11 residues. Germline V gene data show CDR1 as SGHAT and CDR2 as FQNNGV. The CDR3 protein is CASSHNETQYF. The CDR3 DNA reads as TGTGCCAGCAGCCACAATGAGACCCAGTACTTC.

The rearrangement links TRBV9 to TRBJ2-3; D may be TRBD2 (5 bases). The ends were cut back, 4 bases at V and 2 bases at J, with 14 bases in the middle. This CDR3 region has 15 residues. Germline assignment: CDR1 SGDLS and CDR2 YYNGEE. CDR3 residues: CASSPQLRDTDTQYF. The CDR3, as DNA: TGTGCCAGCAGCCCACAACTACGGGACACAGATACGCAGTATTTT.

The V gene is TRBV6-5, the J gene TRBJ2-7; 7 bases line up with TRBD2. Germline CDR1 and CDR2: MNHEY and SVGAGI. This CDR3 region has 13 residues. V shed 5 bases, J shed 3 bases, and the junction held 4 bases outside the gene matches. The CDR3 here is CASSRGSYYEQYF. The CDR3 nucleotides read TGTGCCAGCAGTCGCGGGAGTTACTACGAGCAGTACTTC.

V and J are TRBV9 and TRBJ1-5; D remains ambiguous. Trimming left V 3 bases short and J 0 bases short, with 4 bases between. Germline V lookup: CDR1 SGDLS, CDR2 YYNGEE. CDR3 length: 13 residues. The CDR3: CASSGHSNQPQHF. The CDR3 DNA follows: TGTGCCAGCAGCGGGCATAGCAATCAGCCCCAGCATTTT.

In its sample, this clone was seen once. The V gene is TRBV13, the J gene TRBJ2-1; 8 bases are shared with TRBD2. The germline V gene has CDR1 PRHDT and CDR2 FYEKMQ (reference sequence). J was trimmed by 0 bases and V by 1 base; bases with no gene match: 5. CDR3 size: 17 residues. CDR3 in amino acids: CASSLVREGISYNEQFF. For the CDR3, the DNA is TGTGCCAGCAGCTTAGTACGGGAGGGCATCTCCTACAATGAGCAGTTCTTC.

This chain links TRBV7-8 with TRBJ2-5; the D gene is possibly TRBD2 (6 bases). The CDR3 totals 17 residues. CDR1 is SGHVS, CDR2 FQNEAQ, per germline. V gave up 5 bases and J gave up 3 bases, with 22 bases separating them. The CDR3 bases are TGTGCCAGCAGCCTCCCTTTGGGAGGTAGACAAAAAGAGACCCAGTACTTC. Its translation: CASSLPLGGRQKETQYF.

This clone appeared a single time. The chain links TRBV19 to TRBJ2-3; D gene ambiguous. V lost 3 bases and J lost 2, with 12 bases in between. This CDR3 has 15 residues. Germline-derived CDR1 and CDR2 are LNHDA and SQIVND (reference sequence). The DNA of the CDR3 is TGTGCCAGTAGTATTCCTAGTGGTCCCACAGATACGCAGTATTTT. Translated: CASSIPSGPTDTQYF.

This clone occurred a few times. The chain joins TRBV28 to TRBJ2-7; the match to TRBD1 covers 11 bases. This CDR3 has 14 residues. Germline-derived CDR1 and CDR2 are MDHEN and SYDVKM. The V gene end was trimmed by 8 bases and the J gene end by 3 bases; junction bases not matched to a gene: 6. The DNA for the CDR3 is TGTGCCAGCGAGAGGACAGGGGGCGTCTACGAGCAGTACTTC. Translated, it gives CASERTGGVYEQYF.

This chain links TRBV5-1 with TRBJ2-2; 8 nucleotides match TRBD1. This CDR3 contains 18 residues. The germline gives CDR1 SGHRS, CDR2 YFSETQ. J gave up 4 bases and V 0 bases, and 11 bases lay outside the gene matches. CDR3 region: CASSLAKRGQGSTGELFF. CDR3 DNA sequence: TGCGCCAGCAGCTTGGCCAAGCGTGGACAGGGATCCACCGGGGAGCTGTTTTTT.

This rearrangement joins TRBV5-1 to TRBJ2-3; 10 bases fit TRBD2. V dropped 4 bases and J dropped 1; count of bases not matched to a gene: 9. Germline-derived CDR1 and CDR2 are SGHRS and YFSETQ. There are 17 residues in the CDR3. For the CDR3, the DNA is TGCGCCAGCAGCCGCGGTCGAAGCGGGGGGGGCACAGATACGCAGTATTTT. It is translated as CASSRGRSGGGTDTQYF.

V gene TRBV7-2 combines with J gene TRBJ2-1, with 14 bases lining up with TRBD2. Germline loops: CDR1 SGHTA, CDR2 FQGNSA. Trimming cost V 5 bases and J 8 bases; bases outside gene matches: 8. The CDR3 has 16 amino acids. CDR3: CASSPGTSGRGDEQFF. The CDR3 nucleotides read TGTGCCAGCAGCCCCGGGACTAGCGGGAGAGGCGATGAGCAGTTCTTC.

The genes are TRBV5-5 and TRBJ2-6; D is ambiguous. V gave up 0 bases and J gave up 2 bases, with 9 bases separating them. The germline V gene has CDR1 SGHKS and CDR2 YYEKEE (reference sequence). There are 16 residues in the CDR3. The CDR3 region is CASSLVRVTGANVLTF. In nucleotides, the CDR3 is TGTGCCAGCAGCTTGGTACGGGTTACTGGGGCCAACGTCCTGACTTTC.

The gene calls are TRBV27 and TRBJ1-2; the D is unclear. The CDR3 sequence is 14 residues long. With 4 bases removed from V and 2 bases from J, the gap between germline ends came to 11 bases. Germline V gene data show CDR1 as MNHEY and CDR2 as SMNVEV (reference sequence). The CDR3 bases are TGTGCCAGCAGTTCAGGTGGTGGCAACTATGGCTACACCTTC. It translates to CASSSGGGNYGYTF.

The rearrangement joins TRBV7-3 to TRBJ2-3; D is perhaps TRBD2 (7 bases). The CDR3 is made up of 15 amino acids. The V end was cut by 4 bases, the J end by 6 bases, with 17 bases between. The V gene's germline CDR1 is SGHTA and CDR2 FQGTGA. The CDR3: CASSSRGAPDDTQYF. DNA of the CDR3: TGTGCCAGCAGCTCCCGGGGGGCCCCAGACGATACGCAGTATTTT.

The V and J genes are TRBV10-3 and TRBJ2-5; D is perhaps TRBD2 (5 bases). Germline V lookup: CDR1 ENHRY, CDR2 SYGVKD. The CDR3 consists of 17 residues. Deletions cut 2 bases from V and 2 bases from J, with 18 bases between. This chain's CDR3 is CAISEEITGGLQETQYF. CDR3 in DNA: TGTGCCATCAGTGAGGAAATTACCGGAGGACTTCAAGAGACCCAGTACTTC.

This clone was seen once. The chain is built from TRBV5-4 and TRBJ2-5; TRBD1 agrees at 8 bases. Trimming removed 4 bases from V and 5 bases from J; junction bases left unmatched: 4. The CDR3 runs 13 residues. The germline gives CDR1 SGHNT, CDR2 YYREEE (reference sequence). As DNA, the CDR3 is TGTGCCAGCAGCAGGACAGGGCGGGAGACCCAGTACTTC. Translating gives CASSRTGRETQYF. Combining the CDR3 with reference TRBV5-4 and TRBJ2-5 gives the whole variable domain ETGVTQSPTHLIKTRGQQVTLRCSSQSGHNTVSWYQQALGQGPQFIFQYYREEENGRGNFPPRFSGLQFPNYSSELNVNALELDDSALYLCASSRTGRETQYFGPGTRLLVL.

The chain recombines TRBV7-2 with TRBJ2-7; tentatively, D is TRBD1 (5 bases). The V and J ends lost 3 bases and 0 bases respectively, with 9 bases between them. Germline CDR1 reads SGHTA; CDR2 reads FQGNSA. This CDR3 is built from 14 residues. CDR3 protein: CASSFRAHSYEQYF. The CDR3 coding sequence is TGTGCCAGCAGCTTCAGGGCCCACTCCTACGAGCAGTACTTC.

J is TRBJ1-1 and V is TRBV11-2; 7 bases map to TRBD1. V dropped 4 bases and J dropped 3; count of bases not matched to a gene: 8. The CDR3 has 15 amino acids. Germline values: CDR1 SGHAT, CDR2 FQNNGV. The CDR3 DNA reads as TGTGCCAGCAGCTCGACCAGGGGGAAGGACACTGAAGCTTTCTTT. The encoded protein is CASSSTRGKDTEAFF. Full variable domain (remainder filled in from reference TRBV11-2 and TRBJ1-1): EAGVAQSPRYKIIEKRQSVAFWCNPISGHATLYWYQQILGQGPKLLIQFQNNGVVDDSQLPKDRFSAERLKGVDSTLKIQPAKLEDSAVYLCASSSTRGKDTEAFFGQGTRLTVV.